Each of the 12 T cell receptor beta chains below was sequenced from the same sample in a study of tumor-infiltrating lymphocytes in primary liver carcinoma. From 400 to 550 ng total RNA, TCR beta cDNA was generated with a primer in the constant region. Three rounds of nested multiplex PCR with slightly modified ARM-PCR produced TCR beta libraries. Primers for the first two PCR rounds were TRBV1-TRBV30 forward primers and a C-beta reverse primer (roughly 10 cycles per round). TCRdb independently ran MiXCR on the multiplex PCR reads; one entry per CDR3 protein. The table shows 40,000 to 50,000 distinct CDR3 sequences, with 70% to 80% occurring only once. Both RNA and DNA were isolated together from around 18-30 mg of bulk tissue that had not been sorted. Sequencing was carried out using liver tumor tissue from sampling region 3. Subset reported: tumor region T3, left-lateral pole. The receptors were sampled from a man between 40 and 49 years old with primary liver carcinoma and hepatitis B virus infection.

About this clonotype itself: A much larger clone lies a single base off, so this may be a read error. This chain joins TRBV28 and TRBJ2-1; 13 bases are a match to TRBD2. CDR3 length equals 22 residues. V gave up 5 bases and J gave up 7 bases; unmatched junction bases: 26. CDR1 is MDHEN, CDR2 SYDVKM, per germline. The CDR3 DNA reads TGTGCCAGCAGTCCAGGGACTAGCGGGATATACCTACCCGGCGTACTCCCGAATGAGCAGTTCTTC. Translated, it gives CASSPGTSGIYLPGVLPNEQFF.

The genes are TRBV11-2 and TRBJ2-7; D is uncertain. Germline assignment: CDR1 SGHAT and CDR2 FQNNGV. The CDR3 is 12 amino acids. The CDR3: CAISLLWCEQYF. CDR3 coding DNA: TGTGCTATCAGCCTCCTGTGGTGCGAGCAGTACTTC.

V gene TRBV12-5 combines with J gene TRBJ2-2; 7 positions agree with TRBD1. This CDR3 spans 12 amino acids. Germline V CDR1 and CDR2: LGHNT, FRNRAP. V dropped 3 bases and J dropped 12; count of bases not matched to a gene: 4. Here the CDR3 reads CASGLGQEKLFF. The CDR3 bases are TGTGCTAGTGGTTTAGGACAGGAGAAGCTGTTTTTT.

To note about this clonotype: This sequence may be a read error, since a much larger clone differs from it by one base. DNA of the CDR3: TGTGCCAGCAGCCCTTACAAGCTGGGAGGGAACTATGTCTACACCTTC. This translates into CASSPYKLGGNYVYTF. The V and J genes are TRBV7-9 and TRBJ1-2; D remains unclear. CDR1 and CDR2 from the germline V gene are SEHNR and FQNEAQ (reference sequence). This CDR3 is 16 amino acids long.

With regard to this clonotype: At one end, the junction sequence differs from germline, possibly due to a read error. The chain uses TRBV6-5 and TRBJ1-3; D not certain. Germline V gives CDR1 MNHEY, CDR2 SVGAGI. This CDR3 has 14 residues. The CDR3 nucleotides read TGTACCAGCAGCTACTTGGGATCTGGAAACACCATATATTTT. Translation: CTSSYLGSGNTIYF.

Regarding this clonotype: A read error may be the cause here, since a much bigger clone is one base away. The J gene is TRBJ2-3, the V gene TRBV28; no clear D. Per the germline V gene, CDR1 is MDHEN and CDR2 is SYDVKM. V was cut by 6 bases and J by 2 bases, with 18 bases left in between. The CDR3 has 16 amino acids. The CDR3 here is CASSSLKREPTDTQYF. The CDR3 DNA reads as TGTGCCAGCAGCTCCTTGAAAAGAGAACCCACAGATACGCAGTATTTT.

Concerning this clonotype itself: The junction departs from germline at one end; a sequencing error may be responsible. The V and J genes are TRBV6-1 and TRBJ1-1; possibly TRBD1 for D (6 bases). The CDR3 runs to 15 residues. Germline V gene data show CDR1 as MNHNS and CDR2 as SASEGT. The CDR3 nucleotides read TGTGCCAGCAGCGTTCAACAGGGTCGGAGTACTGGAGCTCTCTTT. The encoded protein is CASSVQQGRSTGALF.

As concerns this clonotype: At one end, the junction sequence differs from germline, possibly due to a read error. The chain recombines TRBV5-4 with TRBJ1-1; no clear D gene. CDR3 length equals 13 residues. Germline V gene lookup returns CDR1 SGHNT and CDR2 YYREEE (reference sequence). The CDR3 bases are TGTGCCAGCAGCTCCCCAGGCCGTACTGAGGCTTTCTTT. It translates to CASSSPGRTEAFF.

Comment on this clonotype: It may be a read error: a sequence one base away is much more abundant. This chain links TRBV28 with TRBJ2-5, with D maybe TRBD1 (6 bases). This CDR3 spans 15 amino acids. Germline CDR1 and CDR2: MDHEN and SYDVKM. Trimming removed 5 bases at V and 3 bases at J, with 16 bases between. The CDR3 DNA reads TGTGCCAGCAGTCTCTCAATCCGGGACAAAGAGACCCAGTACTTC. This codes for CASSLSIRDKETQYF.

Concerning this clonotype itself: One end of the junction varies from germline; a read error may be responsible. J is TRBJ2-7 and V is TRBV4-1; unclear D gene. Germline V gene lookup returns CDR1 MGHRA and CDR2 YSYEKL. The CDR3 sequence is 16 residues long. In DNA, the CDR3 is TGCGCCATCAGCCAAGATTTTAACGGAAGCTCCTACGAGGAGTACTTC. Translated: CAISQDFNGSSYEEYF.

CDR3 residues: CATTESGLAFYEQYF. The CDR3, as DNA: TGTGCCACCACCGAATCGGGACTGGCTTTTTACGAGCAGTACTTC. V and J are TRBV12-3 or TRBV12-4 and TRBJ2-7; the D gene is possibly TRBD2 (6 bases). The CDR3 covers 15 residues. Trimming took off 10 bases at V and 4 bases at J, with 23 bases between the two ends.

Of note for this clonotype: The conserved phenylalanine or tryptophan normally closing the CDR3 is absent here, so this likely arose from a read error. It is unclear where the CDR3 begins or ends on the DNA, so no DNA is shown, and the CDR3 is as TCRdb lists it. The rearrangement uses TRBV29-1 and TRBJ1-2. The CDR3 has 12 amino acids, counting both end residues. Germline-derived CDR1 and CDR2 are SQVTM and ANQGSEA. CDR3 in amino acids: CSVAQIVDGYTL.